In this sample, the clone carrying this TCR beta chain turned up a few times. Its antigen is undetermined. The source of the sample is a study of T cells in Graves' hyperthyroidism and ophthalmopathy. Study-wide points: Ophthalmopathy and stable hyperthyroidism were told apart by a 13 V-J model. Most thyroid clonotypes expanded above 0.001 were also detected in blood.

In patients aged 18 to 65, hyperthyroidism was newly diagnosed, with duration under 2 months. V was clipped by 11 bases and J by 3 bases, with 17 bases between them. The CDR3 contains 14 residues. Germline assignment: CDR1 LNHDA and CDR2 SQIVND (reference sequence). Amplification of TCR beta CDR3 regions used RNA as the template. First-round RT-PCR of the TCR CDR3 relied on the HTBI primer set. TCRdb reanalysed the multiplex PCR reads using MiXCR and keeps one entry per CDR3 protein. The repertoire holds about 420,000 distinct CDR3 sequences, with about 13% as singletons. This chain links TRBV19 with TRBJ1-5; D perhaps matches TRBD1 (5 bases). This clonotype was obtained from a woman in her late teens or twenties with Graves' hyperthyroidism. Sequencing input: blood. In nucleotides, the CDR3 is TGTGCCGTGGCGAGGGGAGGGACCAATCAGCCCCAGCATTTT. Translating it yields CAVARGGTNQPQHF.